The rows below give T cell receptor beta chains drawn from one sample of a study of identical twins. TCRdb reprocessed the 5' RACE reads with MiXCR, giving one entry per CDR3 protein. The sample records hundreds of thousands of distinct CDR3 sequences, 5.5% to 6.5% being singletons. The sample comprised naive T cells sorted from blood. The receptors come from a man between 18 and 29 years old in good health. Both conserved end residues are part of each CDR3. The order of the fields is D gene, V gene, clone size, J gene, CDR3 length, CDR3 DNA, CDR3 protein. A D gene is named only where the DNA matches it firmly. Not all rows give a size; the values are once, few, many and, for expanded clones, a class.

d_gene: NA
v_gene: TRBV5-1
abundance: many
j_gene: TRBJ1-2
len: 14
CDR3nt: TGCGCCAGCAGCTTGGTGACTTCAAACTATGGCTACACCTTC
CDR3aa: CASSLVTSNYGYTF

d_gene: NA
v_gene: TRBV18
abundance: few
j_gene: TRBJ2-3
len: 15
CDR3nt: TGTGCCAGCTCACGACTTCTAACTAGCACAGATACGCAGTATTTT
CDR3aa: CASSRLLTSTDTQYF

d_gene: TRBD1
v_gene: TRBV15
abundance: many
j_gene: TRBJ1-2
len: 16
CDR3nt: TGTGCCACCAGCAGACCCCCTGGAGCAGGGGGCTATGGCTACACCTTC
CDR3aa: CATSRPPGAGGYGYTF

d_gene: NA
v_gene: TRBV27
abundance: many
j_gene: TRBJ1-4
len: 17
CDR3nt: TGTGCCAGCAGTTTATCCGGCGCCAGTTATGAAGGTGAAAAACTGTTTTTT
CDR3aa: CASSLSGASYEGEKLFF

d_gene: NA
v_gene: TRBV7-8
abundance: few
j_gene: TRBJ2-2
len: 17
CDR3nt: TGTGCCAGCGGAATCAAGACCATTAATCCGAACACCGGGGAGCTGTTTTTT
CDR3aa: CASGIKTINPNTGELFF

d_gene: TRBD2
v_gene: TRBV20-1
abundance: many
j_gene: TRBJ2-7
len: 14
CDR3nt: TGCAGTGCTAGAAGTAGCGGGAGGGCTTACGAACAGTACTTC
CDR3aa: CSARSSGRAYEQYF

d_gene: TRBD2
v_gene: TRBV7-7
abundance: few
j_gene: TRBJ2-5
len: 18
CDR3nt: TGTGCCAGCAGCTTATTTGTTGTCGGGGGAGGGATCCAAGAGACCCAGTACTTC
CDR3aa: CASSLFVVGGGIQETQYF

d_gene: TRBD1
v_gene: TRBV12-3/TRBV12-4
abundance: NA
j_gene: TRBJ2-6
len: 17
CDR3nt: TGTGCCAGCAACCCGGACAGGGGGCGGCCTGGGGCCAACGTCCTGACTTTC
CDR3aa: CASNPDRGRPGANVLTF

d_gene: NA
v_gene: TRBV5-6
abundance: few
j_gene: TRBJ1-1
len: 14
CDR3nt: TGTGCCAGCAGCTCCTCACCTATTGGGACTGAAGCTTTCTTT
CDR3aa: CASSSSPIGTEAFF

d_gene: TRBD1
v_gene: TRBV18
abundance: many
j_gene: TRBJ2-1
len: 16
CDR3nt: TGTGCCAGCTCACCACCCGGGACAGACTCCTACAATGAGCAGTTCTTC
CDR3aa: CASSPPGTDSYNEQFF

d_gene: NA
v_gene: TRBV10-3
abundance: few
j_gene: TRBJ2-2
len: 16
CDR3nt: TGTGCCATCAGTGAGTCGATGGCTAGCGTCACCGGGGAGCTGTTTTTT
CDR3aa: CAISESMASVTGELFF

d_gene: NA
v_gene: TRBV5-1
abundance: many
j_gene: TRBJ2-1
len: 13
CDR3nt: TGTGCCAGCAGTTTAGGTAGCGGTAATGAGCAGTTCTTC
CDR3aa: CASSLGSGNEQFF

d_gene: NA
v_gene: TRBV7-8
abundance: few
j_gene: TRBJ2-5
len: 15
CDR3nt: TGTGCCAGCAGCTGGGGATCTATCGGCGAAGAGACCCAGTACTTC
CDR3aa: CASSWGSIGEETQYF

d_gene: NA
v_gene: TRBV20-1
abundance: many
j_gene: TRBJ1-3
len: 15
CDR3nt: TGCAGTGCTAGAGATGGGGGGGGATCTGGAAACACCATATATTTT
CDR3aa: CSARDGGGSGNTIYF

d_gene: TRBD2
v_gene: TRBV20-1
abundance: many
j_gene: TRBJ2-5
len: 12
CDR3nt: TGCAGTGCCGGGGGGGATAAAGAGACCCAGTACTTC
CDR3aa: CSAGGDKETQYF

d_gene: TRBD2
v_gene: TRBV29-1
abundance: many
j_gene: TRBJ2-1
len: 14
CDR3nt: TGCAGCGTCAGAGGACTAGCGGGAGCGTCTGAGCAGTTCTTC
CDR3aa: CSVRGLAGASEQFF

d_gene: NA
v_gene: TRBV12-5
abundance: few
j_gene: TRBJ1-1
len: 18
CDR3nt: TGTGCTAGTGGTTTTGCCCTCGGCAGGGGCTCCTCGATCGATGAAGCTTTCTTT
CDR3aa: CASGFALGRGSSIDEAFF

d_gene: NA
v_gene: TRBV6-1
abundance: many
j_gene: TRBJ2-7
len: 14
CDR3nt: TGTGCCAGCAGTATTCCTAGTGGGGGCTACGAGCAGTACTTC
CDR3aa: CASSIPSGGYEQYF

d_gene: NA
v_gene: TRBV12-3/TRBV12-4
abundance: many
j_gene: TRBJ2-1
len: 13
CDR3nt: TGTGCCACCCGTCCCAGAAACTACAATGAGCAGTTCTTC
CDR3aa: CATRPRNYNEQFF

d_gene: TRBD2
v_gene: TRBV20-1
abundance: many
j_gene: TRBJ2-5
len: 13
CDR3nt: TGCAGCCACTACCGAGCGGGAGTAGGGACCCAGTACTTC
CDR3aa: CSHYRAGVGTQYF

d_gene: TRBD1
v_gene: TRBV6-5
abundance: many
j_gene: TRBJ2-1
len: 15
CDR3nt: TGTGCCAGCAGTTATGTAGGGACAGGGGGAGGCGAGCAGTTCTTC
CDR3aa: CASSYVGTGGGEQFF

d_gene: NA
v_gene: TRBV3-1
abundance: NA
j_gene: TRBJ2-7
len: 17
CDR3nt: TGTGCCAGCAGCCAAGATCTTGTTGGCGGGCTAACCTACGAGCAGTACTTC
CDR3aa: CASSQDLVGGLTYEQYF

d_gene: TRBD2
v_gene: TRBV11-3
abundance: NA
j_gene: TRBJ2-5
len: 14
CDR3nt: TGTGCCAGCAGCCCCCGGGACTATGGGGAGACCCAGTACTTC
CDR3aa: CASSPRDYGETQYF

d_gene: TRBD1
v_gene: TRBV30
abundance: NA
j_gene: TRBJ2-5
len: 12
CDR3nt: TGTGCCTGGGAGACAGGGGAGGAGACCCAGTACTTC
CDR3aa: CAWETGEETQYF

d_gene: TRBD2
v_gene: TRBV15
abundance: NA
j_gene: TRBJ2-7
len: 16
CDR3nt: TGTGCCACCAGCAGAGATCGGGCTAGCGGGAAATACGAGCAGTACTTC
CDR3aa: CATSRDRASGKYEQYF

d_gene: NA
v_gene: TRBV7-9
abundance: NA
j_gene: TRBJ1-1
len: 12
CDR3nt: TGTGCCAGCAGTTCGGCGGGCACTGAAGCTTTCTTT
CDR3aa: CASSSAGTEAFF